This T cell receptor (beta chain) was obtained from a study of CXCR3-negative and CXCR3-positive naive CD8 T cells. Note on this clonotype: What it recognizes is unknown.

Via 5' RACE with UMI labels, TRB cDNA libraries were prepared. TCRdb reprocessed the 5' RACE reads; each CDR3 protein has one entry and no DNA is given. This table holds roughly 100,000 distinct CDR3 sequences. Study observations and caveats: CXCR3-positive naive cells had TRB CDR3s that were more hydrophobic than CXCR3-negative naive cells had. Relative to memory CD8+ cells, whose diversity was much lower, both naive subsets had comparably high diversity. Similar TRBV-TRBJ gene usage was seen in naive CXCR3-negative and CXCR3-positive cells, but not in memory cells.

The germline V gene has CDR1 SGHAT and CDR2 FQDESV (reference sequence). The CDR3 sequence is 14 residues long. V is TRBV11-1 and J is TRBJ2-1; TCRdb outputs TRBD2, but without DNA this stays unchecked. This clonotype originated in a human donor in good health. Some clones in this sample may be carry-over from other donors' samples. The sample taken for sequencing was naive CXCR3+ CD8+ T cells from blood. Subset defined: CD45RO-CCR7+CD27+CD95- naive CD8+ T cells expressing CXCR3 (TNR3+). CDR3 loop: CASSFTARDNEQFF.